What follows describes a single T cell receptor (beta chain). This sample was included in a study of OX40 agonist ivuxolimab in advanced cancers. The assay was immunoSEQ multiplex PCR, and TCRdb's table has in-frame clones only and misses some. The sample has about 40,000 clones, 65% to 90% seen once. Looked up from germline, CDR1 is SGHKS and CDR2 is YYEKEE (reference sequence). V shed 0 bases and J shed 3 bases, with 4 bases lying between them. The CDR3 spans 12 residues. The chain joins TRBV5-5 to TRBJ2-7; no definite D call. This clonotype was obtained from an adult with an advanced solid tumor such as melanoma, head and neck, liver or kidney cancer. The material sequenced was CD4+ or CD8+ T cells sorted from blood, taken in a trial of the OX40 agonist ivuxolimab. CDR3 sequence reads: CASSLEHYEQYF. CDR3 DNA: TGTGCCAGCAGCTTGGAACACTACGAGCAGTACTTC. Full variable domain (missing parts from reference TRBV5-5 and TRBJ2-7): DAGVTQSPTHLIKTRGQQVTLRCSPISGHKSVSWYQQVLGQGPQFIFQYYEKEERGRGNFPDRFSARQFPNYSSELNVNALLLGDSALYLCASSLEHYEQYFGPGTRLTVT.